This T cell receptor beta chain emerged from a study of T cell responses to AZD1222 COVID-19 vaccine (dated by TCRdb to the early 2020s). About the investigation overall: A total of 230 or so trial participants underwent TCR sequencing, of whom 207 received two doses of AZD1222 and about 26 received two doses of the MenACWY control vaccine. Trial participants were enrolled by age into 18-55, 56-69 and 70-plus year subgroups, with approximately 160, 26 and 62 TCR-sequenced participants respectively.

What this sample's time point label stands for: about 28 days (+/-7) after the second vaccine dose. Because spike-specific TCR depth and breadth did not differ between the two schedules, AZD1222 recipients who got a second dose at roughly 4 weeks were pooled with those who got a second dose at roughly 12 weeks. Vaccinee samples came from UK trials COV001 and COV002, including a single-blind randomized controlled phase 2/3 trial of AZD1222 (ChAdOx1 nCoV-19) in healthy adults. For TCRbeta chain sequencing, PBMC samples were collected from trial participants at day 0 and at day 28 after the second dose. This clone has only one observation. Its antigen target is currently unknown. Per-base qualities were not stored, and no clone one base away is much larger. The CDR3 regions of human TCRbeta chains were analyzed by immunosequencing. For the original study's pipeline: Repertoire TCRs were checked for matches against a reference library of SARS-CoV-2-specific TCRs that had been generated using the MIRA antigen-specificity platform. Breadth was defined as the fraction of unique TCRs that were SARS-CoV-2-associated, and depth was defined as the fraction of total T cells that were SARS-CoV-2-associated. Using the MIRA data, each spike-specific TCR was assigned both to the spike region to which the TCR was reactive and to a CD4 or CD8 class. Log10-transformed breadth and depth values were compared by one-way ANOVA with Sidak's multiple comparisons tests. This immuneACCESS table, as held by TCRdb, lists in-frame sequences with V and J called but not all clones. Of the missing ones, under half trace to an unresolved V gene in checked studies; the others have no known cause. V and J calls and clone size are as listed in that table; D and trimming were resolved from the DNA. Recorded for this sample are more than 150,000 clones; about nine tenths of them occurred a single time. The top ten hold 1.5% to 2.5% of the sample.

General study outcomes and caveats: The 56-69-year group was small, and its depth increase did not reach significance, likely because of low power. A significant rise in spike-specific TCR breadth and depth was observed after two AZD1222 doses relative to day 0 and relative to MenACWY recipients. Most participants were white British and females outnumbered males, and the authors suggested that clonal diversity may have been underestimated. Vaccine-associated CD4 TCRs spanned the whole spike protein, with dominant responses in regions 160-218 and 743-854. Conclusions about previously exposed vaccinees are limited, since just five or six AZD1222 recipients were seropositive for SARS-CoV-2 at baseline. Reportedly, almost half of the unique spike-specific TCRs recognized epitopes lying outside the regions that are mutated in the B.1.351 and B.1.1.7 variants. Because no samples from the day 14 peak response were available, repertoires could be characterized only after the peak T cell response.

Specimen: peripheral blood, collected 28 days after the second AZD1222 dose. This receptor was obtained from an adult who received the AZD1222 COVID-19 vaccine.

The encoded CDR3 is CASSLVVGTGGYTEAFF. The nucleotides read TGTGCCAGCAGCTTAGTAGTAGGGACAGGGGGGTACACTGAAGCTTTCTTT. The V and J genes are TRBV7-2 and TRBJ1-1, and 11 junction bases match TRBD1. Reading from cysteine to phenylalanine, the CDR3 counts 17 amino acids. Only the CDR3 region is kept as DNA, spanning 51 bases read in frame from base 1. In the germline V gene, CDR1 corresponds to SGHTA and CDR2 to FQGNSA. Trimming takes 1 base off V and 3 bases off J; junction bases not matched to a gene: 7.